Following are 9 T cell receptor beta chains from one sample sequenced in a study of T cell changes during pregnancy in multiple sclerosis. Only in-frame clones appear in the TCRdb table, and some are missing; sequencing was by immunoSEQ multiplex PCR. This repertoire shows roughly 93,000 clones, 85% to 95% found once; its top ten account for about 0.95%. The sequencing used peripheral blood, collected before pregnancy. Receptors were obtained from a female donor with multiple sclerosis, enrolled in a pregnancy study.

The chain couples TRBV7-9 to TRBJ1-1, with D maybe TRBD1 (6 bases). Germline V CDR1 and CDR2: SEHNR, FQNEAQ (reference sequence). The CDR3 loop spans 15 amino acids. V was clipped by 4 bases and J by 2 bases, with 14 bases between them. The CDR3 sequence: CASSSGQLLNTEAFF. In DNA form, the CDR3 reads TGTGCCAGCAGCTCCGGACAGCTACTTAACACTGAAGCTTTCTTT.

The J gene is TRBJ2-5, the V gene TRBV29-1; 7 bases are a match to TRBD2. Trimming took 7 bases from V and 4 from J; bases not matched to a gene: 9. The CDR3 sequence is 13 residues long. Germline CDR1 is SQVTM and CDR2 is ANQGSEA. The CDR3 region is CSADLGGGETQYF. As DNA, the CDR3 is TGCAGCGCTGACCTTGGGGGGGGAGAGACCCAGTACTTC.

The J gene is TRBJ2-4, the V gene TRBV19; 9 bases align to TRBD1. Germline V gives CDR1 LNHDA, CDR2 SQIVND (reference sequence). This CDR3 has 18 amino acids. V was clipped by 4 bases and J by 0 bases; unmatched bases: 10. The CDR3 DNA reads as TGTGCCAGTAGTACCCCCGCGACAGGGGGGTTAGCCAAAAACATTCAGTACTTC. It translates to CASSTPATGGLAKNIQYF.

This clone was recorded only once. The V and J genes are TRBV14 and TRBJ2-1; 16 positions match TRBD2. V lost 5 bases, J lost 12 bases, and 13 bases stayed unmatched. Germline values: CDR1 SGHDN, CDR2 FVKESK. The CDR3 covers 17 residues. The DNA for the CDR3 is TGTGCCAGCAGCACACGCCGACCGGGACTAGCGGGAGGGACGCAGTTCTTC. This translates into CASSTRRPGLAGGTQFF.

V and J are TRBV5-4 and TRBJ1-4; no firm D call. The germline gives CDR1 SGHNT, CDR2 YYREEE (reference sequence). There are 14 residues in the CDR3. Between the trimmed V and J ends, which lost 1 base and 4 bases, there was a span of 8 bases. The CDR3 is CASSLKQSNEKLFF. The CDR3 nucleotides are TGTGCCAGCAGCTTGAAACAGAGTAATGAAAAACTGTTTTTT.

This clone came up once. The CDR3 DNA reads TGTGCCAGCGAGGGGGTGGCAGATACGCAGTATTTT. It encodes CASEGVADTQYF. This chain connects TRBV9 to TRBJ2-3, with D perhaps TRBD1 (6 bases). V gave up 7 bases and J gave up 4 bases, with 10 bases separating them. There are 12 residues in the CDR3. CDR1 is SGDLS and CDR2 is YYNGEE in the germline V gene.

CDR3 sequence reads: CASSLKENSEQFF. CDR3 DNA: TGCGCCAGCAGCCTCAAGGAGAACTCTGAGCAGTTCTTC. The chain has TRBV4-1 and TRBJ2-1; D is uncertain. CDR1 is MGHRA, CDR2 YSYEKL, per germline. V dropped 4 bases and J dropped 9 bases, with 13 bases sitting between them. This CDR3 has 13 residues.

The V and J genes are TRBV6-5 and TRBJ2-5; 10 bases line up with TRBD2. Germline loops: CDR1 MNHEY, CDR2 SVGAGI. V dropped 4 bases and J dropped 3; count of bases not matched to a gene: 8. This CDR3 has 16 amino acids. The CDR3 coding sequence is TGTGCCAGCAGTTCGGACGGACTAGCGGCCGAAGAGACCCAGTACTTC. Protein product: CASSSDGLAAEETQYF.

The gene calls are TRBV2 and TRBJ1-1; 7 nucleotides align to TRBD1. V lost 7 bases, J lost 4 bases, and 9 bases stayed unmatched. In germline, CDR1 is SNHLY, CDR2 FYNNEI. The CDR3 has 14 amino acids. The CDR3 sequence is CASNKQGSGTEAFF. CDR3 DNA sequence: TGTGCCAGCAATAAACAGGGGAGCGGCACTGAAGCTTTCTTT.